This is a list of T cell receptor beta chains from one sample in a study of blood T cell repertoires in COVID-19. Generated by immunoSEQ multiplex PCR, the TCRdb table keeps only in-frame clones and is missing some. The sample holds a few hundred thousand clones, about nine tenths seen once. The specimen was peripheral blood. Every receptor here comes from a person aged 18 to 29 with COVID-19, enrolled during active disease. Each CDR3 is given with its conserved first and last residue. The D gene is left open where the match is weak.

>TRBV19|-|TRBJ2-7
CASSPNRGIYEQYF
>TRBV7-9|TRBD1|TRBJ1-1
CASSQGQGLNTEAFF
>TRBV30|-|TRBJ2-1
CAWSPGSYNEQFF
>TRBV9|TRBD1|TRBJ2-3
CASSPLRWGRGTDTQYF
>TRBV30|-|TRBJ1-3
CAWSMWLSSGNTIYF
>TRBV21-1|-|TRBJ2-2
CASEGLAGPRNTGELFF
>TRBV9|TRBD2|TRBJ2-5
CASSVVPSGQETQYF
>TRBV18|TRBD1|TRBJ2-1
CASSSRGQGSYNEQFF
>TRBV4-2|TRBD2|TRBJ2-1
CASSQGLSGRAVNEQFF
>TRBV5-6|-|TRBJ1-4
CASSSREQAYEKLFF
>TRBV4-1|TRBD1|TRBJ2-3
CASSLTGEAQYF
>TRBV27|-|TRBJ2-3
CASSTNRLPSNTDTQYF
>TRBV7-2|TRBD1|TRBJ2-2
CASSFTGGATGELFF
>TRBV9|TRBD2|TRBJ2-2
CASSRTSGNTGELFF
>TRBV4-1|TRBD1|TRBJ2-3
CASSPHRGGTRTDTQYF